These 21 T cell receptor beta chains share one sample of origin, sequenced in a study of neurological immune-mediated disorders. Each CDR3 protein gets one entry after TCRdb re-called the 5' RACE reads with MiXCR. The data hold over 35,000 distinct CDR3 sequences, with 2% to 3% observed a single time. Sequencing input: PBMCs. The receptors were gathered from a man younger than 45 with multiple sclerosis.

There are many counts of this clonotype. This rearrangement joins TRBV6-6 to TRBJ1-1; 7 bases are shared with TRBD1. Germline trimming cut 3 bases from V and 5 bases from J; bases unmatched to any gene: 6. Germline CDR1 is MNHNY and CDR2 is SVGAGI (reference sequence). This CDR3 is built from 14 residues. For the CDR3, the DNA is TGTGCCAGCAGTTATCGACAGGGTGGGACTGAAGCTTTCTTT. Protein product: CASSYRQGGTEAFF.

This clonotype was seen at least ten times. This chain uses TRBV5-1 with TRBJ2-5; the D is unclear. The germline CDR1 and CDR2 sequences are SGHRS and YFSETQ. The CDR3 totals 13 residues. V was pared by 0 bases and J by 4 bases, with 7 bases between. The CDR3 nucleotides read TGCGCCAGCAGCTTGGCCTTACGAGAGACCCAGTACTTC. Translating it yields CASSLALRETQYF.

Many counts were recorded for this clonotype. The chain couples TRBV25-1 to TRBJ2-3; D remains unclear. Germline CDR1 MGHDK, CDR2 SYGVNS. This CDR3 region has 16 residues. Trimming removed 3 bases at V and 7 bases at J, with 20 bases between. As DNA, the CDR3 is TGTGCCAGCAGTGACGGACGTGGAACCGACCTTTATACGCAGTATTTT. Protein sequence: CASSDGRGTDLYTQYF.

The table lists this clonotype with many counts. The rearrangement uses TRBV7-6 and TRBJ1-4; possible D gene TRBD1, 6 bases. Per the germline V gene, CDR1 is SGHVS and CDR2 is FNYEAQ. This CDR3 region has 14 residues. V lost 3 bases and J lost 8, with 13 bases in between. For the CDR3, the DNA is TGTGCCAGCAGCTTGGCGGGGGCGTGGGAAAAACTGTTTTTT. The encoded protein is CASSLAGAWEKLFF.

This clonotype has at least ten counts. The chain has TRBV28 and TRBJ1-1; D is ambiguous. The V gene lost 5 bases and the J gene lost 3 bases, with 13 bases spanning the gap. Germline V CDR1 and CDR2: MDHEN, SYDVKM. The CDR3 has 14 residues. The CDR3 sequence is CASSPLTPHTEAFF. The CDR3 DNA reads TGTGCCAGCAGTCCCTTAACTCCGCACACTGAAGCTTTCTTT.

This clonotype appeared many times. The chain employs TRBV4-1 and TRBJ2-7, with D perhaps TRBD1 or TRBD2 (5 bases each). V was cut by 4 bases and J by 2 bases, with 12 bases left in between. The CDR3 contains 14 residues. CDR1 and CDR2 from the germline V gene are MGHRA and YSYEKL. The CDR3 protein is CASSPRDRAYEQYF. The CDR3 coding sequence is TGCGCCAGCAGCCCGAGGGACCGCGCCTACGAGCAGTACTTC.

The chain recombines TRBV14 with TRBJ2-5; D gene uncertain. Germline assignment: CDR1 SGHDN and CDR2 FVKESK. The V and J ends lost 3 bases and 2 bases respectively, with 7 bases between them. The CDR3 spans 13 residues. CDR3 in DNA: TGTGCCAGCAGCCATCGGATACAAGAGACCCAGTACTTC. Encoded protein: CASSHRIQETQYF.

Many counts were recorded for this clonotype. The genes are TRBV5-8 and TRBJ1-4; D is unresolved. Germline V lookup: CDR1 SGHTS, CDR2 YDEGEE. V was pared by 7 bases and J by 3 bases, with 16 bases between. The CDR3 has 15 residues. CDR3 residues: CASRIGRWANEKLFF. The CDR3 DNA is TGTGCCAGCCGAATAGGGAGGTGGGCTAATGAAAAACTGTTTTTT. The full variable domain, in which reference TRBV5-8 and TRBJ1-4 provide the parts outside the CDR3, is EAGVTQSPTHLIKTRGQQATLRCSPISGHTSVYWYQQALGLGLQFLLWYDEGEERNRGNFPPRFSGRQFPNYSSELNVNALELEDSALYLCASRIGRWANEKLFFGSGTQLSVL.

The table lists this clonotype with many counts. The chain combines TRBV21-1 with TRBJ2-2; TRBD1 is the table's D call and was not checked against the DNA. TRBV21-1 constitutes a pseudogene. The CDR3 length is 17 residues. CDR3 region: CASSKARGGQNTGELFF. The DNA of the CDR3 is TGTGCCAGCAGCAAAGCGCGGGGGGGACAAAACACCGGGGAGCTGTTTTTT.

Ten or more counts support this clonotype. The gene calls are TRBV20-1 and TRBJ2-1; TRBD2 matches at 7 bases. The CDR3 contains 16 residues. V was pared by 4 bases and J by 9 bases, with 18 bases of the junction left unmatched. Per the germline V gene, CDR1 is DFQATT and CDR2 is SNEGSKA (reference sequence). CDR3 loop: CSAIVGGRAGGVEQFF. CDR3 nucleotide sequence: TGCAGTGCTATTGTTGGCGGGAGAGCAGGCGGGGTTGAGCAGTTCTTC.

The chain employs TRBV7-6 and TRBJ2-3; 8 bases fit TRBD2. Germline V lookup: CDR1 SGHVS, CDR2 FNYEAQ. CDR3 length: 17 amino acids. Trimming cost V 1 base and J 1 base; bases outside gene matches: 7. The CDR3 here is CASSLGPTGGGTDTQYF. CDR3 bases: TGTGCCAGCAGCTTAGGACCTACGGGGGGGGGCACAGATACGCAGTATTTT.

This clonotype was detected ten times or more. J is TRBJ1-1 and V is TRBV27; D not resolved. Germline CDR1 MNHEY, CDR2 SMNVEV (reference sequence). V was clipped by 2 bases and J by 5 bases, with 9 bases between them. The CDR3 has 13 amino acids. DNA of the CDR3: TGTGCCAGCAGTTTACGTCCGGGAACTGAAGCTTTCTTT. Protein sequence: CASSLRPGTEAFF.

This clonotype was counted ten times or more. This rearrangement joins TRBV20-1 to TRBJ1-1; TRBD1 aligns across 8 bases. CDR3 size: 13 residues. Germline values: CDR1 DFQATT, CDR2 SNEGSKA (reference sequence). After removal of 1 base from V and 6 bases from J, the junction contained 4 bases not matched to a gene. The CDR3, as DNA: TGCAGTGCTAGAGTCTTACAGGGGGCTGAAGCTTTCTTT. Its translation is CSARVLQGAEAFF.

A note on this clonotype: One end of the junction fails to match germline, which may point to a read error. This chain joins TRBV7-2 and TRBJ1-5; D is ambiguous. Germline CDR1 reads SGHTA; CDR2 reads FQGNSA. The CDR3 totals 17 residues. The DNA for the CDR3 is TGTGCCAGCAGCGGGAGACTCACGTCCAACGACTATCAACCCCAGCATTTT. Translating it yields CASSGRLTSNDYQPQHF. Full variable domain (remainder filled in from reference TRBV7-2 and TRBJ1-5): GAGVSQSPSNKVTEKGKDVELRCDPISGHTALYWYRQSLGQGLEFLIYFQGNSAPDKSGLPSDRFSAERTGGSVSTLTIQRTQQEDSAVYLCASSGRLTSNDYQPQHFGDGTRLSIL.

This clonotype was counted many times. The gene calls are TRBV5-1 and TRBJ1-6, with no clear D. Germline values: CDR1 SGHRS, CDR2 YFSETQ. CDR3 length equals 16 residues. V shed 1 base and J shed 9 bases, with 17 bases lying between them. CDR3 in amino acids: CASSLFVTSPSSPLHF. The CDR3 DNA is TGCGCCAGCAGCTTGTTCGTCACCTCACCTAGTTCACCCCTCCACTTT.

This clonotype showed up many times. The rearrangement joins TRBV6-5 to TRBJ1-4, with TRBD1 identical over 7 bases. The V and J ends lost 0 bases and 0 bases, in that order; junction bases with no gene match: 10. The V gene's germline CDR1 is MNHEY and CDR2 SVGAGI. The CDR3 covers 19 residues. CDR3 nucleotides: TGTGCCAGCAGTTACTCTGGGCAGGGGGGCGGCACAACTAATGAAAAACTGTTTTTT. Translating gives CASSYSGQGGGTTNEKLFF.

This clonotype was picked up a small number of times. The chain uses TRBV7-3 and TRBJ2-1, with 7 bases aligning to TRBD2. The CDR3 runs to 13 residues. The V gene end was trimmed by 6 bases and the J gene end by 8 bases; junction bases not matched to a gene: 7. Germline CDR1 is SGHTA and CDR2 is FQGTGA. In nucleotides, the CDR3 is TGTGCCAGCAGTCGGGCGGCGGGGGATGAGCAGTTCTTC. Encoded protein: CASSRAAGDEQFF.

This clonotype was found many times. The gene calls are TRBV20-1 and TRBJ1-4; 7 nucleotides agree with TRBD1. V was clipped by 3 bases and J by 7 bases; unmatched bases: 11. CDR1 and CDR2 (germline): DFQATT, SNEGSKA (reference sequence). The CDR3 contains 15 residues. The CDR3 here is CSARTPGQTGEKLFF. The CDR3 nucleotides read TGCAGTGCTAGGACGCCGGGACAGACTGGTGAAAAACTGTTTTTT.

This clonotype has a count of ten or more. The V and J genes are TRBV29-1 and TRBJ2-7, with D possibly being TRBD2 (6 bases). Trimming left V 3 bases short and J 6 bases short, with 21 bases between. In germline, CDR1 is SQVTM, CDR2 ANQGSEA. There are 15 residues in the CDR3. CDR3 in DNA: TGCAGCGTTGATTCATCGGCTAGCGAGGGGCTCGAGCAGTACTTC. Residues: CSVDSSASEGLEQYF.

The table lists this clonotype with many counts. The chain couples TRBV14 to TRBJ2-5; 10 positions match TRBD2. After removal of 0 bases from V and 5 bases from J, the junction contained 3 bases not matched to a gene. Looked up from germline, CDR1 is SGHDN and CDR2 is FVKESK. The CDR3 loop spans 15 amino acids. DNA of the CDR3: TGTGCCAGCAGCCAAGATCTAGCGGGAGAGGAGACCCAGTACTTC. The encoded protein is CASSQDLAGEETQYF.

This clonotype was seen many times. The rearrangement joins TRBV6-6 to TRBJ1-2; 8 bases map to TRBD1. The germline CDR1 and CDR2 sequences are MNHNY and SVGAGI (reference sequence). J was trimmed by 1 base and V by 5 bases; bases with no gene match: 12. This CDR3 is 17 amino acids long. CDR3: CASSPPARTGFNYGYTF. The CDR3, as DNA: TGTGCCAGCAGTCCACCCGCTCGGACAGGGTTTAACTATGGCTACACCTTC.